The T cell receptor (beta chain) described here comes from a study of control samples from healthy donors and cancer patients. Method: immunoSEQ multiplex PCR; TCRdb's copy keeps in-frame clones and lacks some. Of more than 60,000 clones in the sample, around 90% are singletons; the top ten hold 9.5%. V dropped 1 base and J dropped 8; count of bases not matched to a gene: 10. The germline gives CDR1 SGHVS, CDR2 FQNEAQ. The CDR3 runs 17 residues. The source is a woman in her forties or fifties with colorectal cancer. Material: PBMCs. The J gene is TRBJ1-6, the V gene TRBV7-8, with 8 nucleotides matching TRBD1. DNA for the CDR3: TGTGCCAGCAGCTTAGAGGGGACAGGCTTTTTGGATTCACCCCTCCACTTT. Translated, it gives CASSLEGTGFLDSPLHF. Supplemented by reference TRBV7-8 and TRBJ1-6, the full variable domain reads GAGVSQSPRYKVAKRGQDVALRCDPISGHVSLFWYQQALGQGPEFLTYFQNEAQLDKSGLPSDRFFAERPEGSVSTLKIQRTQQEDSAVYLCASSLEGTGFLDSPLHFGNGTRLTVT.